The 9 T cell receptor beta chains below all came from one sample that was sequenced in a study of blood T cell repertoires in COVID-19. Profiling relied on immunoSEQ multiplex PCR, and the TCRdb table lists in-frame clones only, not all of them. The repertoire holds about 320,000 clones, with roughly 90% as singletons. Input material: PBMCs or T cells enriched from blood (not recorded which). Receptors were obtained from a woman between 25 and 40 years old who had been exposed to COVID-19.

The gene calls are TRBV19 and TRBJ1-2; 8 bases align to TRBD1. From germline, CDR1 is LNHDA and CDR2 SQIVND (reference sequence). Germline trimming cut 5 bases from V and 4 bases from J; bases unmatched to any gene: 9. CDR3 length equals 15 residues. As DNA, the CDR3 is TGTGCCAGTAGTCCCCAGGGGGCCCCGATCTATGGCTACACCTTC. As protein: CASSPQGAPIYGYTF. Variable domain in full (rest from reference TRBV19 and TRBJ1-2): DGGITQSPKYLFRKEGQNVTLSCEQNLNHDAMYWYRQDPGQGLRLIYYSQIVNDFQKGDIAEGYSVSREKKESFPLTVTSAQKNPTAFYLCASSPQGAPIYGYTFGSGTRLTVV.

This chain joins TRBV19 and TRBJ1-1; D is undetermined. Germline CDR1 LNHDA, CDR2 SQIVND (reference sequence). Deletions cut 4 bases from V and 4 bases from J, with 13 bases between. The CDR3 is 14 residues long. CDR3 sequence reads: CASSSPVGSTEAFF. CDR3 coding DNA: TGTGCCAGTAGTAGCCCGGTTGGGAGCACTGAAGCTTTCTTT.

The chain combines TRBV27 with TRBJ2-7; TRBD2 matches 12 bases. Germline V gene lookup returns CDR1 MNHEY and CDR2 SMNVEV (reference sequence). This CDR3 spans 15 amino acids. V was clipped by 6 bases and J by 0 bases; unmatched bases: 3. CDR3 protein: CASRLAGGRSYEQYF. The CDR3 DNA reads TGTGCCAGCAGACTAGCGGGGGGCCGCTCCTACGAGCAGTACTTC.

This chain joins TRBV7-8 and TRBJ1-5; TRBD1 matches at 8 bases. After removal of 1 base from V and 2 bases from J, the junction contained 4 bases not matched to a gene. Germline CDR1 and CDR2: SGHVS and FQNEAQ. The CDR3 is made up of 16 amino acids. The CDR3 nucleotides are TGTGCCAGCAGCTTAGTTCCGGGACAGGGCAATCAGCCCCAGCATTTT. Its translation is CASSLVPGQGNQPQHF.

The chain links TRBV21-1 to TRBJ1-5; the DNA was not compared with TRBD1, the D call given in the table. TRBV21-1 corresponds to a pseudogene. The CDR3 sequence is 21 residues long. CDR3: CASSSRQGVPGWNYSNQPQHF. CDR3 sequence (DNA): TGTGCCAGCAGCTCCAGACAGGGGGTGCCGGGGTGGAATTATAGCAATCAGCCCCAGCATTTT.

This chain connects TRBV3-1 (or the pseudogene TRBV3-2) to TRBJ2-5, with a possible D match to TRBD2 (6 bases). Germline lookup yields CDR1 LGHDT and CDR2 YNNKEL (reference sequence). V lost 8 bases, J lost 5 bases, and 15 bases lay in between. The CDR3 totals 13 residues. CDR3 nucleotide sequence: TGTGCCAGCGGTACAACGGGGGAGGAGACCCAGTACTTC. This encodes CASGTTGEETQYF.

V gene TRBV27 combines with J gene TRBJ2-7; 7 nucleotides match TRBD1. This CDR3 is built from 15 residues. V lost 3 bases to trimming and J lost 4 bases; unmatched junction nucleotides: 9. The V gene's germline CDR1 is MNHEY and CDR2 SMNVEV (reference sequence). The CDR3 here is CASSLGRGTIYEQYF. CDR3 in DNA: TGTGCCAGCAGTTTGGGCAGGGGGACCATTTACGAGCAGTACTTC.

The rearrangement links TRBV7-9 to TRBJ2-7; possible D gene TRBD1, 5 bases. V was pared by 6 bases and J by 6 bases, with 18 bases between. The CDR3 is 14 amino acids. Germline CDR1 reads SEHNR; CDR2 reads FQNEAQ (reference sequence). DNA for the CDR3: TGTGCCAGCAGAGGAAGGGGCTCCCCTCCCGAGCAGTACTTC. It encodes CASRGRGSPPEQYF.

The chain is built from TRBV7-2 and TRBJ1-2, with D perhaps TRBD1 (5 bases). Trimming left V 5 bases short and J 5 bases short, with 9 bases between. This CDR3 comprises 12 residues. Germline assignment: CDR1 SGHTA and CDR2 FQGNSA. The CDR3 DNA follows: TGTGCCAGCAGCCGGGGGGGGTATGGCTACACCTTC. Residues: CASSRGGYGYTF.